This T cell receptor beta chain was documented in a study of T cell changes during pregnancy in multiple sclerosis. Germline CDR1 reads MDHEN; CDR2 reads SYDVKM. CDR3 length: 17 amino acids. With 1 base clipped from V and 6 bases from J, the junction kept 14 bases outside the gene matches. The table came from immunoSEQ multiplex PCR; TCRdb's copy has only in-frame clones and leaves some out. The sample shows over 45,000 clones, approximately 92% of them seen only once. The sequencing used CD8+ T cells from peripheral blood mononuclear cells, collected after pregnancy. This chain links TRBV28 with TRBJ1-1; TRBD1 agrees at 7 bases. The receptor was derived from a female donor with multiple sclerosis, enrolled in a pregnancy study. The CDR3 DNA reads TGTGCCAGCAGTTTATCCCCTCTGGTCAAGGGGGCCTCTGAAGCTTTCTTT. Residues: CASSLSPLVKGASEAFF.